This T cell receptor (beta chain) was recorded in a study of graft-versus-host responses after intestinal transplantation. At the level of the study: Recipients uniformly received anti-thymocyte globulin induction, followed by tacrolimus and steroids for around 3 years. Study-wide results and caveats: Detected in recipient marrow were GvH clones, some of which were first observed in ileum or blood.

As regards this clone: Its target is unknown.

V dropped 2 bases and J dropped 4; count of bases not matched to a gene: 7. Germline loops: CDR1 SGHTA, CDR2 FQGNSA. The length of the CDR3 is 16 residues. The repertoire was sequenced with immunoSEQ multiplex PCR; TCRdb's copy has only in-frame clones and lacks some. The table shows 50,000 to 75,000 clones, with around 93% occurring only once. The chain joins TRBV7-2 to TRBJ2-5, with 10 bases aligning to TRBD1. This TCR came from a human donor who was the organ donor for an intestinal transplant. The sample was unstimulated CD4+ T cells sorted from spleen or lymph node cells, taken before transplant. CDR3 amino acids: CASSLSGTGVGETQYF. CDR3 bases: TGTGCCAGCAGCTTATCCGGGACAGGGGTGGGAGAGACCCAGTACTTC.